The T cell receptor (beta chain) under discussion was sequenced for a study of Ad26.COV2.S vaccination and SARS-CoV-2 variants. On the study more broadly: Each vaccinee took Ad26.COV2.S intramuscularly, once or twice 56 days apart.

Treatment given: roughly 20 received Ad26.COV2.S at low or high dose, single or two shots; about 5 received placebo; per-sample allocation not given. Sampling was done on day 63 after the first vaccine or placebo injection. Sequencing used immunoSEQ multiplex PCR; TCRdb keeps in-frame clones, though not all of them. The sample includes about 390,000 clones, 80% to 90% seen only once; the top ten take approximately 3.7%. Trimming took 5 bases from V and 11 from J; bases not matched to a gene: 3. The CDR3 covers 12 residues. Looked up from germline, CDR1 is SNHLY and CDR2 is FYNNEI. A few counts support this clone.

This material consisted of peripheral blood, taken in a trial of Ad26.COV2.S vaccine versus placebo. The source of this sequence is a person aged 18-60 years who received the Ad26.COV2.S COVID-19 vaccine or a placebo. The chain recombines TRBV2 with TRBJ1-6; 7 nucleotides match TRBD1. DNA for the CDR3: TGTGCCAGCAGTCCGACAGGGACACCCCTCCACTTT. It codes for CASSPTGTPLHF.